This T cell receptor (beta chain) derives from a study of blood T cells in healthy people across ages. General observations from the study: One million T cells yielded diversity estimates that were considered underestimates.

Sample-barcoded 5' priming and a J-beta primer mix drove a second PCR of roughly 7 to 11 cycles. TCRdb re-analysed the 5' RACE reads in MiXCR, keeping a single row per CDR3 protein. The sample consists of some 790,000 distinct CDR3 sequences, under 30% of them appearing once. With respect to this clonotype: Its specificity is not known. A much larger clone differs by one base, so this may be a read error.

The germline V and J ends were trimmed by 5 bases and 3 bases, with 14 bases remaining between them. Germline values: CDR1 SGHNT, CDR2 YENEEA. The CDR3 loop spans 15 amino acids. V usage is TRBV11-3 and J usage is TRBJ2-1; D unresolved. The material sequenced was blood. The receptor comes from a woman of 80 years or more in good health. The CDR3 bases are TGTGCCAGCAGCCCTTTGGTGGGGTTCTACAATGAGCAGTTCTTC. Protein product: CASSPLVGFYNEQFF.